The 24 T cell receptor beta chains presented below share a single source sample, sequenced in a study of vaccination and CD4 T cells after COVID-19. Their antigen targets remain unknown. Regarding treatment: roughly 11-day PBMC culture with coronavirus spike peptide pools or control peptides (ViraFEST assay). Sequence data for DNA of cultured CD4+ T cells were generated by the Oncomine TCR Beta short-read assay. TCRdb re-called the PCR reads through MiXCR, storing one row per CDR3 protein. The data hold fewer than 20,000 distinct CDR3 sequences, with roughly 73% observed a single time. The specimen sequenced was CD4+ T cells from blood, cultured in vitro. The receptors were gathered from a human donor who had recovered from COVID-19.

Within the sample, this clonotype is large. The rearrangement joins TRBV19 to TRBJ1-2; no clear D gene. Germline CDR1 LNHDA, CDR2 SQIVND (reference sequence). The germline V and J ends were trimmed by 3 bases and 7 bases, with 18 bases remaining between them. The CDR3 consists of 15 residues. The CDR3 loop is CASSISLPLGLGYTF. The CDR3, as DNA: TGTGCCAGTAGTATCTCGCTCCCGCTCGGTCTTGGCTACACCTTC.

This CDR3 reads CSVRGTGVLTEAFF. The CDR3 DNA follows: TGCAGTGTTCGAGGGACAGGGGTGCTGACTGAAGCTTTCTTT. This chain joins TRBV20-1 and TRBJ1-1, with 10 positions matching TRBD1. Looked up from germline, CDR1 is DFQATT and CDR2 is SNEGSKA (reference sequence). The CDR3 totals 14 residues. V was pared by 7 bases and J by 5 bases, with 10 bases of the junction left unmatched.

V gene TRBV10-2 combines with J gene TRBJ1-4, with D unclear. There are 14 residues in the CDR3. Germline CDR1 reads WSHSY; CDR2 reads SAAADI. The V end lost 8 bases, the J end lost 8 bases, and 18 bases lay between the germline ends. The CDR3 nucleotides read TGCGCCAGCCGATCAGACACGCCGGGGGAAAAACTGTTTTTT. Its protein product is CASRSDTPGEKLFF.

This clonotype was seen a few times. The V gene is TRBV6-1, the J gene TRBJ1-5; D is unresolved. Germline V gene lookup returns CDR1 MNHNS and CDR2 SASEGT. Trimming cost V 3 bases and J 11 bases, with 11 bases left between them. CDR3 size: 12 residues. The CDR3: CASSEGPWAQHF. CDR3 coding DNA: TGTGCCAGCAGTGAGGGCCCATGGGCCCAGCATTTT.

The genes are TRBV19 and TRBJ2-1; 9 positions match TRBD2. Germline assignment: CDR1 LNHDA and CDR2 SQIVND (reference sequence). The V segment lost 7 bases and the J segment 6 bases; nucleotides outside the gene matches: 13. The CDR3 has 16 residues. In DNA, the CDR3 is TGTGCCAGTACCCCGTGGGCCGCGGGAGGGGTCAATGAGCAGTTCTTC. It specifies CASTPWAAGGVNEQFF.

This clonotype was recorded a few times. The V call is TRBV20-1, the J call TRBJ1-4; tentative D call: TRBD1 (5 bases). The V end lost 6 bases, the J end lost 10 bases, and 9 bases lay between the germline ends. This CDR3 has 10 amino acids. The germline gives CDR1 DFQATT, CDR2 SNEGSKA (reference sequence). The CDR3 region has the DNA TGCAGTGCCATGGGGGGAAAACTGTTTTTT. This gives the protein CSAMGGKLFF.

The genes are TRBV6-2 or TRBV6-3 and TRBJ2-5; 15 positions agree with TRBD2. V dropped 5 bases and J dropped 2; count of bases not matched to a gene: 3. Germline CDR1 reads MNHEY; CDR2 reads SVGEGT. The CDR3 is 16 amino acids. CDR3 in amino acids: CASSLGLAGGQETQYF. Here the CDR3 DNA reads TGTGCCAGCAGTCTGGGACTAGCGGGAGGACAAGAGACCCAGTACTTC.

The J gene is TRBJ2-2, the V gene TRBV11-1, with 9 bases that match TRBD1. The CDR3 runs to 15 residues. Unmatched junction bases numbered 3, after V lost 4 bases and J lost 3 bases. In germline, CDR1 is SGHAT, CDR2 FQDESV (reference sequence). The CDR3 is CASSSRDRDTGELFF. The CDR3 bases are TGTGCCAGCAGCTCCCGGGACAGGGACACCGGGGAGCTGTTTTTT.

The genes are TRBV12-3 or TRBV12-4 and TRBJ1-2, with D perhaps TRBD1 (6 bases). Trimming pared 2 bases from V and 8 bases from J, leaving 12 bases between. There are 13 residues in the CDR3. Written as DNA, the CDR3 is TGTGCCAGCAGTTTAAAGGGGGGAAGGGGCTACACCTTC. It yields the protein CASSLKGGRGYTF.

This clonotype was counted only a few times. This chain links TRBV27 with TRBJ2-5, with 11 bases lining up with TRBD2. Germline assignment: CDR1 MNHEY and CDR2 SMNVEV (reference sequence). The trim removed 4 bases at V and 5 bases at J, leaving 6 bases unmatched. CDR3 length equals 15 residues. The CDR3: CASSSLAGGEETQYF. CDR3 coding DNA: TGTGCCAGCAGTTCCCTAGCGGGAGGTGAGGAGACCCAGTACTTC.

This clonotype has a handful of counts. V and J are TRBV7-2 and TRBJ2-7; 8 nucleotides line up with TRBD1. The CDR3 is 14 amino acids. Trimming at V came to 3 bases and at J to 3 bases, leaving 4 bases not matched to a gene. Germline lookup yields CDR1 SGHTA and CDR2 FQGNSA. The CDR3 loop reads CASSFRDRNYEQYF. In DNA, the CDR3 is TGTGCCAGCAGCTTCCGGGACAGGAACTACGAGCAGTACTTC.

This clonotype was observed a handful of times. CDR3 nucleotides: TGTGCCAGCAGTGAAAGGGTTTTCGGCGGTGGCTACACCTTC. Its translation is CASSERVFGGGYTF. The rearrangement uses TRBV25-1 and TRBJ1-2, with unresolved D. Trimming left V 2 bases short and J 7 bases short, with 14 bases between. This CDR3 comprises 14 residues. Germline V gene lookup returns CDR1 MGHDK and CDR2 SYGVNS.

The chain carries TRBV7-2 and TRBJ2-7; D is possibly TRBD2 (5 bases). CDR1 and CDR2 from the germline V gene are SGHTA and FQGNSA. The length of the CDR3 is 15 residues. V was trimmed by 4 bases and J by 0 bases, leaving 13 bases between them. CDR3 loop: CASSYGGRSSYEQYF. For the CDR3, the DNA is TGTGCCAGCAGCTATGGAGGAAGGAGCTCCTACGAGCAGTACTTC.

This chain uses TRBV24-1 with TRBJ1-2; no clear D gene. The CDR3 runs 16 residues. Germline V gives CDR1 KGHDR, CDR2 SFDVKD. The ends were cut back, 4 bases at V and 1 base at J, with 15 bases in the middle. For the CDR3, the DNA is TGTGCCACCAGTGACCCGACGGCCCGGGGTAACTATGGCTACACCTTC. The encoded protein is CATSDPTARGNYGYTF.

This clonotype was seen just once. The chain recombines TRBV7-9 with TRBJ1-3, with 9 bases identical to TRBD1. Germline CDR1 is SEHNR and CDR2 is FQNEAQ (reference sequence). V was pared by 4 bases and J by 1 base, with 2 bases of the junction left unmatched. This CDR3 comprises 15 residues. CDR3 sequence reads: CASSWGTGSGNTIYF. The CDR3 coding sequence is TGTGCCAGCAGCTGGGGGACAGGGTCTGGAAACACCATATATTTT.

The chain links TRBV12-3 or TRBV12-4 to TRBJ1-5, with D maybe TRBD1 (6 bases). V gave up 6 bases and J gave up 1 base, with 10 bases separating them. The CDR3 runs to 14 residues. The CDR3 spells CASSWGQSNQPQHF. CDR3 coding DNA: TGTGCCAGCAGCTGGGGACAAAGCAATCAGCCCCAGCATTTT.

V gene TRBV7-2 combines with J gene TRBJ1-4; TRBD1 aligns across 7 bases. V shed 4 bases, J shed 7 bases, and the junction held 9 bases outside the gene matches. This CDR3 has 15 residues. The germline CDR1 and CDR2 sequences are SGHTA and FQGNSA. This chain's CDR3 is CASSSQGGLREKLFF. The CDR3 DNA reads TGTGCCAGCAGCTCACAAGGGGGCCTCCGTGAAAAACTGTTTTTT. The full variable domain, in which reference TRBV7-2 and TRBJ1-4 provide the parts outside the CDR3, is GAGVSQSPSNKVTEKGKDVELRCDPISGHTALYWYRQSLGQGLEFLIYFQGNSAPDKSGLPSDRFSAERTGGSVSTLTIQRTQQEDSAVYLCASSSQGGLREKLFFGSGTQLSVL.

The rearrangement uses TRBV18 and TRBJ1-5; TRBD1 is a possible D gene (5 bases). This CDR3 has 14 residues. Trimming cost V 6 bases and J 6 bases, with 15 bases left between them. CDR1 is KGHSH, CDR2 LQKENI, per germline. The CDR3 nucleotides are TGTGCCAGCTCCCCGGGGCAGGGAAGTCAGCCCCAGCATTTT. Encoded protein: CASSPGQGSQPQHF. Using reference TRBV18 and TRBJ1-5 for the parts outside the CDR3, the full variable domain is NAGVMQNPRHLVRRRGQEARLRCSPMKGHSHVYWYRQLPEEGLKFMVYLQKENIIDESGMPKERFSAEFPKEGPSILRIQQVVRGDSAAYFCASSPGQGSQPQHFGDGTRLSIL.

The chain employs TRBV6-5 and TRBJ1-5; 7 positions agree with TRBD1. After removal of 4 bases from V and 1 base from J, the junction contained 4 bases not matched to a gene. The CDR3 consists of 15 residues. Germline CDR1 reads MNHEY; CDR2 reads SVGAGI. The DNA for the CDR3 is TGTGCCAGCAGTTGGGACAGACAAAGCAATCAGCCCCAGCATTTT. This sequence encodes CASSWDRQSNQPQHF.

This clonotype was picked up a small number of times. The V call is TRBV20-1, the J call TRBJ1-1, with D possibly matching TRBD1 (6 bases). This CDR3 is 14 amino acids long. V was pared by 1 base and J by 1 base, with 10 bases between. Germline values: CDR1 DFQATT, CDR2 SNEGSKA (reference sequence). This CDR3 is CSARVGGPNTEAFF. The DNA for the CDR3 is TGCAGTGCTAGAGTGGGGGGGCCGAACACTGAAGCTTTCTTT.

V is TRBV20-1 and J is TRBJ2-1, with 10 bases lining up with TRBD2. The germline V gene has CDR1 DFQATT and CDR2 SNEGSKA (reference sequence). Losses at the gene ends were 0 bases for V and 0 bases for J; bases not matched to a gene: 8. The CDR3 sequence is 18 residues long. This CDR3 is CSARDLSGRVHSYNEQFF. The CDR3 region has the DNA TGCAGTGCTAGAGATCTCAGCGGGAGGGTTCACTCCTACAATGAGCAGTTCTTC.

The CDR3, as DNA: TGTGCCAGCTCAGGACAGTCTTGGACCGAGACCCAGTACTTC. Its translation is CASSGQSWTETQYF. The genes are TRBV19 and TRBJ2-5; possibly TRBD1 for D (6 bases). Trimming cost V 9 bases and J 5 bases, with 19 bases left between them. Germline V gene lookup returns CDR1 LNHDA and CDR2 SQIVND (reference sequence). The CDR3 length is 14 residues.

This clonotype showed up just once. V is TRBV28 and J is TRBJ1-5, with D possibly being TRBD1 (6 bases). Between the trimmed V and J ends, which lost 7 bases and 8 bases, there was a span of 18 bases. This CDR3 is built from 14 residues. Germline V gene lookup returns CDR1 MDHEN and CDR2 SYDVKM. In nucleotides, the CDR3 is TGTGCCAGCACCATAACAGGGTTTGCGGAGCCCCAGCATTTT. It encodes CASTITGFAEPQHF. Filled out from reference TRBV28 and TRBJ1-5, the complete variable domain reads DVKVTQSSRYLVKRTGEKVFLECVQDMDHENMFWYRQDPGLGLRLIYFSYDVKMKEKGDIPEGYSVSREKKERFSLILESASTNQTSMYLCASTITGFAEPQHFGDGTRLSIL.

The V and J genes are TRBV18 and TRBJ2-7; no clear D. This CDR3 spans 12 amino acids. Germline values: CDR1 KGHSH, CDR2 LQKENI. V lost 5 bases, J lost 2 bases, and 7 bases lay in between. CDR3 sequence: CASSKTAYEQYF. CDR3 in DNA: TGTGCCAGCTCAAAAACAGCCTACGAGCAGTACTTC.